The 17 T cell receptor beta chains below all came from one sample that was sequenced in a study of T-cell memory formation after mild COVID-19 (dated by TCRdb to the early 2020s). Library prep was done by 5' RACE. TCRdb shows the sequencer as Illumina NovaSeq 6000. The raw public reads went through TCRdb reprocessing: fastp at Q25, MiXCR clone calling, in-frame beta chains kept. Rows with one shared CDR3 protein collapse into an entry with the most common genes and DNA. Present in this sample are roughly 370,000 distinct CDR3 sequences, about 15% of which were seen just once. The ten largest clones take up around a fifth of the sample. Sample: PBMCs or a T cell subset sorted from them (not recorded which). The receptors originated from a man aged 18 to 35 who had mild COVID-19 (a few samples of this study predate the infection). The sample titles of this study are shuffled in the database, so cell type and time point are left out; the donor was told from shared clones.

The V gene is TRBV10-3, the J gene TRBJ2-7; 8 nucleotides align to TRBD2. Germline V CDR1 and CDR2: ENHRY, SYGVKD. This CDR3 has 18 residues. J was trimmed by 1 base and V by 2 bases; bases with no gene match: 13. The DNA for the CDR3 is TGTGCCATCAGTGAGGGAATGGGGGCGGGGGGCTTGTCCTACGAGCAGTACTTC. Amino acids: CAISEGMGAGGLSYEQYF.

This chain joins TRBV20-1 and TRBJ2-7; D unresolved. V dropped 0 bases and J dropped 3 bases, with 3 bases sitting between them. The CDR3 extends over 11 amino acids. Germline CDR1 reads DFQATT; CDR2 reads SNEGSKA (reference sequence). Here the CDR3 reads CSARDGYEQYF. For the CDR3, the DNA is TGCAGTGCTAGAGATGGCTACGAGCAGTACTTC.

This clonotype was counted only a few times. The gene calls are TRBV25-1 and TRBJ1-1; the match to TRBD1 covers 7 bases. The J segment lost 0 bases and the V segment lost 3 bases, leaving 13 bases of the junction unmatched. The CDR3 is 18 amino acids. Per the germline V gene, CDR1 is MGHDK and CDR2 is SYGVNS. As DNA, the CDR3 is TGTGCCAGCAGTGACCCCCGGACAGGACTAAATATGAACACTGAAGCTTTCTTT. It translates to CASSDPRTGLNMNTEAFF.

This clonotype was seen only a few times. V is TRBV27 and J is TRBJ1-2; TRBD1 matches at 7 bases. Trimming at V came to 0 bases and at J to 2 bases, leaving 3 bases not matched to a gene. This CDR3 has 15 residues. Germline V gene sequence: CDR1 MNHEY, CDR2 SMNVEV (reference sequence). The CDR3 spells CASSLSSTGNYGYTF. CDR3 coding DNA: TGTGCCAGCAGTTTATCCTCGACAGGGAACTATGGCTACACCTTC.

V and J are TRBV4-3 and TRBJ2-5; TRBD1 might be the D (6 bases). Germline V gene lookup returns CDR1 LGHNA and CDR2 YSLEER. The CDR3 covers 15 residues. The V gene lost 4 bases and the J gene lost 5 bases, with 17 bases spanning the gap. CDR3 loop: CASSPQGNGWETQYF. The CDR3 DNA follows: TGCGCCAGCAGCCCCCAGGGGAATGGATGGGAGACCCAGTACTTC.

The sample holds a few counts of this clonotype. This chain joins TRBV6-2 or TRBV6-3 and TRBJ2-7; TRBD1 is a possible D gene (6 bases). V was cut by 4 bases and J by 0 bases, with 7 bases left in between. The CDR3 is made up of 13 amino acids. Germline lookup yields CDR1 MNHEY and CDR2 SVGEGT. The DNA of the CDR3 is TGTGCCAGCAGTTGGGACAACTCCTACGAGCAGTACTTC. Amino acid sequence: CASSWDNSYEQYF.

The rearrangement uses TRBV5-1 and TRBJ1-1, with a possible D match to TRBD1 (5 bases). The CDR3 is made up of 13 amino acids. The V end was cut by 7 bases, the J end by 3 bases, with 13 bases between. Germline CDR1 SGHRS, CDR2 YFSETQ. CDR3 nucleotide sequence: TGCGCCAGCGGCTGGGGGGGAGACACTGAAGCTTTCTTT. It is translated as CASGWGGDTEAFF.

This clonotype was observed a handful of times. The chain employs TRBV27 and TRBJ2-3; no clear D. V lost 5 bases and J lost 0, with 12 bases in between. Germline values: CDR1 MNHEY, CDR2 SMNVEV (reference sequence). The CDR3 is 15 amino acids. CDR3: CASSPRSQSTDTQYF. CDR3 in DNA: TGTGCCAGCAGTCCTCGCTCACAGAGCACAGATACGCAGTATTTT.

J is TRBJ2-3 and V is TRBV12-3 or TRBV12-4, with 10 bases identical to TRBD2. The V and J ends lost 6 bases and 4 bases, in that order; junction bases with no gene match: 4. The CDR3 contains 14 residues. CDR3 protein: CASRTSGRPDTQYF. The CDR3 DNA is TGTGCCAGCAGGACTAGCGGGCGCCCAGATACGCAGTATTTT.

There are a few counts of this clonotype. The J gene is TRBJ2-3, the V gene TRBV20-1, with D hard to call. Germline CDR1 and CDR2: DFQATT and SNEGSKA (reference sequence). The CDR3 extends over 13 amino acids. Trimming left V 5 bases short and J 0 bases short, with 9 bases between. The CDR3 region has the DNA TGCAGTGCTCACCTAGTAAGCACAGATACGCAGTATTTT. It translates to CSAHLVSTDTQYF.

This clonotype was found a few times. CDR3 sequence reads: CATSDRGSDTQYF. The DNA for the CDR3 is TGTGCCACCAGTGATCGAGGTTCAGATACGCAGTATTTT. This chain uses TRBV24-1 with TRBJ2-3, with no clear D. From germline, CDR1 is KGHDR and CDR2 SFDVKD. The CDR3 length is 13 residues. V dropped 3 bases and J dropped 4 bases, with 7 bases sitting between them.

The table lists this clonotype with a count of one. The J gene is TRBJ1-5, the V gene TRBV4-3; maybe TRBD1 (5 bases). The CDR3 spans 14 residues. Germline loops: CDR1 LGHNA, CDR2 YSLEER. V lost 1 base to trimming and J lost 6 bases, with 10 bases between them. The CDR3 DNA sequence: TGCGCCAGCAGCCAAGGGGCCGGGGCTCAGCCCCAGCATTTT. Translating it yields CASSQGAGAQPQHF.

This clonotype has a handful of counts. This sequence joins TRBV5-1 and TRBJ2-7; TRBD1 matches at 7 bases. The CDR3 runs 14 residues. In germline, CDR1 is SGHRS, CDR2 YFSETQ. With V trimmed by 3 bases and J by 3 bases, 6 bases remained unmatched. CDR3 amino acids: CASSSTGKIYEQYF. As DNA, the CDR3 is TGCGCCAGCAGCTCGACAGGGAAAATCTACGAGCAGTACTTC.

V gene TRBV4-1 combines with J gene TRBJ2-5, with 9 bases lining up with TRBD1. The CDR3 covers 15 residues. J was trimmed by 4 bases and V by 3 bases; bases with no gene match: 6. From germline, CDR1 is MGHRA and CDR2 YSYEKL. CDR3 in DNA: TGCGCCAGCAGCCAGAAGGGGACAGGGTCAGAGACCCAGTACTTC. Translating it yields CASSQKGTGSETQYF.

In DNA form, the CDR3 reads TGTGCCAGCACCCGAAAGGGGGCTGGAGAAAAACTGTTTTTT. Its protein product is CASTRKGAGEKLFF. The chain links TRBV6-5 to TRBJ1-4; 7 nucleotides line up with TRBD1. CDR1 and CDR2 from the germline V gene are MNHEY and SVGAGI. V shed 7 bases, J shed 8 bases, and the junction held 10 bases outside the gene matches. This CDR3 comprises 14 residues.

In this sample, this clonotype turned up many times. The chain joins TRBV28 to TRBJ2-1, with D perhaps assigned TRBD1 or TRBD2 (5 bases each). CDR1 and CDR2 from the germline V gene are MDHEN and SYDVKM. The CDR3 is 12 residues long. Trimming left V 8 bases short and J 1 base short, with 6 bases between. CDR3 loop: CASGGSYNEQFF. In nucleotides, the CDR3 is TGTGCCAGCGGGGGTTCCTACAATGAGCAGTTCTTC. Together with reference TRBV28 and TRBJ2-1, the CDR3 gives the full variable domain: DVKVTQSSRYLVKRTGEKVFLECVQDMDHENMFWYRQDPGLGLRLIYFSYDVKMKEKGDIPEGYSVSREKKERFSLILESASTNQTSMYLCASGGSYNEQFFGPGTRLTVL.

The rearrangement links TRBV28 to TRBJ1-1; D remains ambiguous. Deletions cut 9 bases from V and 0 bases from J, with 8 bases between. Germline CDR1 and CDR2: MDHEN and SYDVKM. The CDR3 is 12 amino acids. The CDR3 DNA sequence: TGTGCCAGTTACACAATGAACACTGAAGCTTTCTTT. Its translation is CASYTMNTEAFF.